The rows below give T cell receptor beta chains drawn from one sample of a study of CD8+ T cells in alopecia areata. Clones were sequenced by immunoSEQ multiplex PCR, and TCRdb holds only the in-frame ones, with some missing. The sample has a few hundred thousand clones; around two fifths are singletons. Sequenced here: CD4+ T cells sorted from blood, sampled between weeks 30 and 35, from a patient treated with tofacitinib. Receptor source: a human donor with alopecia areata. CDR3s include the opening cysteine and the closing phenylalanine or tryptophan. The D gene is left open where the match is weak. Some rows mark clone size as missing; the rest say once, few, many or name a class of expanded clone.

12 - - TRBJ1-2 TRBV6-1 CASRTPGDGYTF TGTGCCAGCAGGACGCCGGGAGATGGCTACACCTTC
15 TRBD1 - TRBJ2-7 TRBV6-5 CASSYSTGGSYEQYF TGTGCCAGCAGTTACTCCACAGGGGGTAGCTACGAGCAGTACTTC
12 - - TRBJ2-1 TRBV9 CASSVRRNEQFF TGTGCCAGCAGCGTGCGAAGGAATGAGCAGTTCTTC
13 - - TRBJ2-3 TRBV30 CAWSVRGADTQYF TGTGCCTGGAGTGTCAGGGGAGCAGATACGCAGTATTTT
14 - - TRBJ1-1 TRBV30 CAWARLSQNTEAFF TGTGCCTGGGCTCGGCTAAGCCAGAACACTGAAGCTTTCTTT
17 TRBD2 - TRBJ2-1 TRBV4-1 CASSRTGLDILGNEQFF TGCGCCAGCAGCCGAACGGGACTAGACATTCTGGGCAATGAGCAGTTCTTC
14 - few TRBJ1-1 TRBV7-2 CASTLDAGNTEAFF TGTGCCAGCACCTTAGATGCGGGGAACACTGAAGCTTTCTTT
12 - - TRBJ1-1 TRBV29-1 CSGVWGNTEAFF TGCAGCGGTGTATGGGGGAACACTGAAGCTTTCTTT
11 - once TRBJ1-2 TRBV2 CASSAEGTGFF TGTGCCAGCAGTGCTGAAGGGACGGGCTTCTTC
10 - few TRBJ2-7 TRBV4-2 CATPAYEQYF TGTGCCACCCCGGCCTACGAGCAGTACTTC
15 TRBD2 - TRBJ2-2 TRBV30 CAWRGLAGGAGELFF TGTGCCTGGAGAGGACTAGCGGGTGGGGCCGGGGAGCTGTTTTTT
14 - - TRBJ1-5 TRBV19 CASRGLDGAVPQHF TGTGCCAGTAGGGGATTGGACGGTGCAGTGCCCCAGCATTTT
14 TRBD1 - TRBJ1-2 TRBV30 CAWRGQGASYGYTF TGTGCCTGGAGGGGACAGGGGGCTTCCTATGGCTACACCTTC
15 TRBD1 many TRBJ1-2 TRBV7-6 CASSQRQGKNYGYTF TGTGCCAGCAGCCAGAGACAGGGGAAGAACTATGGCTACACCTTC
13 - - TRBJ1-2 TRBV7-3 CASSSNPRSGYTF TGTGCCAGCAGCTCCAACCCACGCAGCGGCTACACCTTC
12 TRBD2 - TRBJ2-7 TRBV6-1 CASSPPGGEQYF TGTGCCAGCAGTCCCCCGGGGGGAGAGCAGTACTTC
12 - few TRBJ2-4 TRBV7-9 CASSLVENIQYF TGTGCCAGCAGCTTAGTTGAAAACATTCAGTACTTC
13 - many TRBJ2-3 TRBV7-9 CASSLQLGDTQYF TGTGCCAGCAGCTTACAGTTGGGGGATACGCAGTATTTT
14 TRBD2 - TRBJ2-5 TRBV5-1 CASSYGEGKETQYF TGCGCCAGCAGCTACGGGGAGGGAAAAGAGACCCAGTACTTC
14 TRBD1 - TRBJ1-2 TRBV29-1 CSAWGTGPNYGYTF TGCAGCGCCTGGGGGACAGGGCCTAACTATGGCTACACCTTC
17 TRBD2 - TRBJ2-7 TRBV27 CASSPTPLAGYNYEQYF TGTGCCAGCAGTCCAACCCCCCTAGCGGGTTACAACTACGAGCAGTACTTC
12 TRBD1 few TRBJ2-3 TRBV7-9 CASSLVDRGKYF TGTGCCAGCAGCTTAGTTGACAGGGGGAAGTATTTT